This T cell receptor beta chain was identified in a study of T cell repertoires in cytomegalovirus infection (dated by TCRdb to between 2019 and 2020). In terms of the full investigation: Because public TCR beta signatures pointed to carriage of CMV infection together with the matching HLA type, the HLA type of each donor mattered for the analysis. On the study overall, not on this receptor specifically: The ex vivo response was dominated by HLA-C-restricted CMV-specific TCR beta clonotypes, which also provided the single most frequent clonotype in two of eight donors. In both this cohort and an independent roughly 350-donor cohort, the cumulative frequency of public TCR beta family members distinguished carriers of CMV infection plus the relevant HLA type.

The sequencer was an Illumina HiSeq 1500. The public sequencing data were trimmed at Q25 with fastp and processed into clonotypes with MiXCR by TCRdb, which kept only in-frame beta chains. Each record represents a unique CDR3 protein, reported with the most common genes and DNA among its rows. The sample contains roughly 150,000 distinct CDR3 sequences, 23% of them found a single time. The biggest ten clones account for 10% to 11% of the sample. For this clonotype: The antigen it recognizes is unknown. Base qualities are not at hand, and no much larger clone is one base apart.

V is trimmed back by 5 bases and J by 4 bases, and the junction contains 11 bases that no gene match accounts for. According to the germline V gene (reference sequence), CDR1 reads LNHDA and CDR2 reads SQIVND. From the cysteine through the phenylalanine, the CDR3 covers 17 amino acids. Only the CDR3 part of the read is kept: 51 bases, read in frame from the first base. This receptor was obtained from a human donor in good health (CMV status not recorded). Some clones in this sample may be carry-over from other donors' samples. The sample comprised PBMCs. The V gene is TRBV19 and the J gene is TRBJ2-7; 13 bases in the middle match TRBD2. Here is the DNA: TGTGCCAGTAGTCCTTTGTGGGGGACTAGCGGGAAGTACGAGCAGTACTTC. Its amino acids are CASSPLWGTSGKYEQYF.